This entry lists 31 T cell receptor beta chains sequenced from one sample in a study of T cells in Graves' hyperthyroidism and ophthalmopathy. RNA transcripts provided the source from which TCR beta CDR3 regions were amplified. RT-PCR in the first round (using the HTBI primer set) targeted the TCR CDR3. TCRdb used MiXCR to reprocess the multiplex PCR reads, holding one entry per CDR3 protein. Here the sample spans about 560,000 distinct CDR3 sequences, approximately 15% being singletons. Input material: blood. The receptors originated from a woman aged 18 to 35 with Graves' hyperthyroidism.

The chain employs TRBV5-1 and TRBJ2-2; TRBD2 matches at 9 bases. The CDR3 loop spans 16 amino acids. Germline-derived CDR1 and CDR2 are SGHRS and YFSETQ. After removal of 0 bases from V and 3 bases from J, the junction contained 3 bases not matched to a gene. The CDR3 region is CASSLVAGVDTGELFF. The CDR3 DNA reads as TGCGCCAGCAGCTTGGTAGCGGGAGTCGACACCGGGGAGCTGTTTTTT.

The CDR3 DNA is TGTGCCAGCAGCCGAGATACGGGGAACAATGAGCAGTTCTTC. Residues: CASSRDTGNNEQFF. This sequence joins TRBV3-1 and TRBJ2-1; weak D call: TRBD2 (5 bases). V lost 4 bases, J lost 5 bases, and 12 bases lay in between. The CDR3 extends over 14 amino acids. Germline-derived CDR1 and CDR2 are LGHDT and YNNKEL (reference sequence).

In its sample, this clonotype was seen a few times. A much more abundant neighbour one base away suggests this may be a read error. The chain employs TRBV6-2 or TRBV6-3 and TRBJ2-7; no reliable D call. The CDR3 loop spans 14 amino acids. CDR1 and CDR2 (germline): MNHEY, SVGEGT. The CDR3 is CAGSSSTSSYEQYF. The CDR3 region has the DNA TGTGCCGGCAGTTCCTCGACCAGCTCCTACGAGCAGTACTTC.

The chain is built from TRBV11-2 and TRBJ1-6; a possible D gene is TRBD1 (5 bases). V was cut by 2 bases and J by 5 bases, with 19 bases left in between. The germline V gene has CDR1 SGHAT and CDR2 FQNNGV. There are 18 residues in the CDR3. The CDR3 reads CASSLLPPGLGDNSPLHF. As DNA, the CDR3 is TGTGCCAGCAGCTTATTACCGCCGGGACTCGGGGATAATTCACCCCTCCACTTT.

In this sample, this clonotype turned up a few times. The chain links TRBV7-6 to TRBJ2-7; TRBD2 might be the D (5 bases). This CDR3 has 13 residues. Trimming pared 0 bases from V and 9 bases from J, leaving 12 bases between. The germline V gene has CDR1 SGHVS and CDR2 FNYEAQ. CDR3 sequence (DNA): TGTGCCAGCAGCTTAGCGGACTTGGCAGTGCAGTACTTC. Its translation: CASSLADLAVQYF.

This clonotype was observed at least ten times. The V gene is TRBV20-1, the J gene TRBJ2-1; no clear D. The length of the CDR3 is 10 residues. Looked up from germline, CDR1 is DFQATT and CDR2 is SNEGSKA (reference sequence). V lost 1 base to trimming and J lost 10 bases, with 5 bases between them. DNA of the CDR3: TGCAGTGCTAGAGTGCGGGAGCAGTTCTTC. It codes for CSARVREQFF.

A few counts support this clonotype. CDR3 region: CASSSFRLAGEQYF. The CDR3, as DNA: TGTGCCAGCAGCTCCTTCCGACTAGCCGGCGAGCAGTACTTC. The rearrangement joins TRBV13 to TRBJ2-7, with 7 nucleotides matching TRBD2. Losses at the gene ends were 4 bases for V and 6 bases for J; bases not matched to a gene: 9. Germline V gene sequence: CDR1 PRHDT, CDR2 FYEKMQ (reference sequence). This CDR3 is built from 14 residues.

In its sample, this clonotype was seen many times. J is TRBJ2-5 and V is TRBV4-3; 7 bases agree with TRBD1. Germline V gene lookup returns CDR1 LGHNA and CDR2 YSLEER. The V gene end was trimmed by 0 bases and the J gene end by 5 bases; junction bases not matched to a gene: 9. This CDR3 comprises 16 residues. The CDR3 region has the DNA TGCGCCAGCAGCCAAGATAGGAAAGGGGGCAGGGAGACCCAGTACTTC. This gives the protein CASSQDRKGGRETQYF.

This clonotype turned up a few times. V usage is TRBV6-1 and J usage is TRBJ2-7, with D maybe TRBD2 (6 bases). Between the trimmed V and J ends, which lost 6 bases and 0 bases, there was a span of 15 bases. This CDR3 comprises 15 residues. Germline V gene data show CDR1 as MNHNS and CDR2 as SASEGT. The CDR3 DNA sequence: TGTGCCAGCAGGGGGGACTTCTATAGCTCCTACGAGCAGTACTTC. Encoded protein: CASRGDFYSSYEQYF.

This clonotype has a count of ten or more. V gene TRBV30 combines with J gene TRBJ1-5; no definite D call. Germline V gene data show CDR1 as GTSNPN and CDR2 as SVGIG (reference sequence). The CDR3 is 13 amino acids. The V gene lost 0 bases and the J gene lost 1 base, with 4 bases spanning the gap. This chain's CDR3 is CAWSVLSNQPQHF. CDR3 DNA: TGTGCCTGGAGTGTACTCAGCAATCAGCCCCAGCATTTT.

The genes are TRBV11-2 and TRBJ1-6; D remains unclear. V shed 2 bases and J shed 8 bases, with 4 bases lying between them. CDR1 and CDR2 (germline): SGHAT, FQNNGV. The CDR3 loop spans 12 amino acids. CDR3 loop: CASSLSDSPLHF. CDR3 nucleotide sequence: TGTGCCAGCAGCTTATCTGATTCACCCCTCCACTTT.

About this clonotype: At one end, the junction sequence differs from germline, possibly due to a read error. The J gene is TRBJ2-2, the V gene TRBV3-1; weak D call: TRBD1 (5 bases). The CDR3 has 14 amino acids. Germline V lookup: CDR1 LGHDT, CDR2 YNNKEL (reference sequence). The CDR3 sequence: CASTPAGNTRELFF. In DNA form, the CDR3 reads TGTGCCAGCACCCCGGCAGGGAACACCCGGGAGCTGTTTTTT.

This clonotype was detected ten times or more. V is TRBV28 and J is TRBJ2-3; possible D gene TRBD2, 7 bases. CDR3 length: 15 residues. CDR1 is MDHEN and CDR2 is SYDVKM in the germline V gene. V dropped 7 bases and J dropped 1 base, with 15 bases sitting between them. The CDR3 loop is CASTEGGGRTDTQYF. In DNA, the CDR3 is TGTGCCAGCACCGAGGGGGGGGGGCGCACAGATACGCAGTATTTT.

This clonotype was detected many times. This rearrangement joins TRBV6-1 to TRBJ1-5; no reliable D call. Germline CDR1 is MNHNS and CDR2 is SASEGT. The CDR3 runs to 13 residues. The V gene lost 2 bases and the J gene lost 5 bases, with 7 bases spanning the gap. For the CDR3, the DNA is TGTGCCAGCAGTGAACGTGGAGATCAGCCCCAGCATTTT. This translates into CASSERGDQPQHF.

This clonotype appeared a single time. The rearrangement joins TRBV6-4 to TRBJ2-1; D possibly corresponds to TRBD2 (5 bases). The ends were cut back, 1 base at V and 5 bases at J, with 6 bases in the middle. There are 13 residues in the CDR3. Germline CDR1 MRHNA, CDR2 SNTAGT. The CDR3 coding sequence is TGTGCCAGCAGTGACTTCGGGAACAATGAGCAGTTCTTC. Amino acids: CASSDFGNNEQFF.

This sequence joins TRBV5-6 and TRBJ2-1; TRBD2 matches at 9 bases. V shed 3 bases and J 2 bases; nucleotides not matched to a gene: 9. The V gene's germline CDR1 is SGHDT and CDR2 YYEEEE. This CDR3 comprises 17 residues. DNA of the CDR3: TGTGCCAGCAGCTCAGAGCTAGCGGGGAGCACCTACAATGAGCAGTTCTTC. This translates into CASSSELAGSTYNEQFF.

This clonotype was counted many times. The rearrangement links TRBV9 to TRBJ1-1, with a tentative D call TRBD1 (5 bases). The CDR3 has 14 residues. The germline gives CDR1 SGDLS, CDR2 YYNGEE. Trimming took off 4 bases at V and 1 base at J, with 11 bases between the two ends. CDR3 residues: CASSRGNGNTEAFF. For the CDR3, the DNA is TGTGCCAGCAGCCGGGGGAATGGGAACACTGAAGCTTTCTTT.

The chain has TRBV3-1 and TRBJ2-2; D tentatively fits TRBD1 or TRBD2 (5 bases each). Trimming took 1 base from V and 4 from J, leaving 7 bases between them. Germline V lookup: CDR1 LGHDT, CDR2 YNNKEL (reference sequence). The CDR3 has 14 amino acids. The CDR3: CASSQGGATGELFF. CDR3 bases: TGTGCCAGCAGCCAAGGAGGGGCCACCGGGGAGCTGTTTTTT.

This clonotype was recorded at least ten times. The rearrangement links TRBV6-1 to TRBJ1-5, with D uncertain. The germline gives CDR1 MNHNS, CDR2 SASEGT. The length of the CDR3 is 16 residues. The V gene lost 4 bases and the J gene lost 1 base, with 14 bases spanning the gap. CDR3 in DNA: TGTGCCAGCAGTGGTCGGATCCTCTCAAGCAATCAGCCCCAGCATTTT. Protein sequence: CASSGRILSSNQPQHF.

A few counts support this clonotype. This chain links TRBV7-2 with TRBJ1-6; D is uncertain. V lost 1 base and J 5 bases, leaving 15 bases between the germline ends. This CDR3 region has 17 residues. Germline assignment: CDR1 SGHTA and CDR2 FQGNSA. The CDR3 loop is CASSLGPWPVDNSPLHF. The CDR3 nucleotides read TGTGCCAGCAGCTTAGGACCCTGGCCGGTAGATAATTCACCCCTCCACTTT.

This clonotype has at least ten counts. The chain couples TRBV27 to TRBJ2-7; TRBD2 aligns across 7 bases. Losses at the gene ends were 4 bases for V and 1 base for J; bases not matched to a gene: 7. This CDR3 comprises 15 residues. From germline, CDR1 is MNHEY and CDR2 SMNVEV (reference sequence). The CDR3 DNA sequence: TGTGCCAGCAGTTCCTCTAGCGGCGGGTCCTACGAGCAGTACTTC. Its protein product is CASSSSSGGSYEQYF.

This clonotype was counted a few times. The rearrangement links TRBV10-3 to TRBJ1-1, with 8 bases that match TRBD1. The V and J ends lost 0 bases and 3 bases, in that order; junction bases with no gene match: 12. CDR1 and CDR2 (germline): ENHRY, SYGVKD. This CDR3 has 18 amino acids. CDR3 region: CAISESWGRGQVDTEAFF. In nucleotides, the CDR3 is TGTGCCATCAGTGAGTCCTGGGGCAGGGGGCAGGTAGACACTGAAGCTTTCTTT.

This clonotype was observed many times. This chain links TRBV12-3 or TRBV12-4 with TRBJ1-5; tentative D call: TRBD1 (6 bases). CDR3 length: 14 residues. V shed 5 bases and J shed 1 base, with 9 bases lying between them. The CDR3 loop is CASSATGSNQPQHF. The CDR3 DNA reads as TGTGCCAGCAGTGCCACAGGGAGCAATCAGCCCCAGCATTTT.

Many counts were recorded for this clonotype. The chain couples TRBV18 to TRBJ2-7; maybe TRBD1 (6 bases). Germline values: CDR1 KGHSH, CDR2 LQKENI. The CDR3 spans 14 residues. Trimming stripped 3 bases from V and 6 bases from J, with 15 bases between. The CDR3 spells CASSPTGTRVEQYF. CDR3 bases: TGTGCCAGCTCACCCACAGGGACCCGGGTCGAGCAGTACTTC.

This clonotype has only a few counts. The V call is TRBV7-3, the J call TRBJ2-5; TRBD1 agrees at 7 bases. CDR1 and CDR2 from the germline V gene are SGHTA and FQGTGA. Trimming took 5 bases from V and 12 from J; bases not matched to a gene: 15. The length of the CDR3 is 14 residues. The CDR3 loop is CASSQSWDSPVKYF. Here the CDR3 DNA reads TGTGCCAGCAGCCAAAGTTGGGACAGCCCGGTTAAGTACTTC.

Only a few counts were recorded for this clonotype. This chain joins TRBV19 and TRBJ2-1; 7 bases align to TRBD2. Germline CDR1 reads LNHDA; CDR2 reads SQIVND (reference sequence). The CDR3 consists of 15 residues. V trimming: 7 bases; J trimming: 2 bases; junction bases outside the gene matches: 8. The CDR3 region is CASTMGGGPYNEQFF. CDR3 in DNA: TGTGCCAGTACCATGGGGGGAGGGCCCTACAATGAGCAGTTCTTC. Variable domain in full (rest from reference TRBV19 and TRBJ2-1): DGGITQSPKYLFRKEGQNVTLSCEQNLNHDAMYWYRQDPGQGLRLIYYSQIVNDFQKGDIAEGYSVSREKKESFPLTVTSAQKNPTAFYLCASTMGGGPYNEQFFGPGTRLTVL.

The chain employs TRBV9 and TRBJ1-6, with 7 bases lining up with TRBD1. V shed 3 bases, J shed 13 bases, and the junction held 7 bases outside the gene matches. The CDR3 consists of 13 residues. CDR1 and CDR2 (germline): SGDLS, YYNGEE. As DNA, the CDR3 is TGTGCCAGCAGCGCAGGGGGGATTAGTCCCCTCCACTTT. Translation gives CASSAGGISPLHF.

In its sample, this clonotype was seen many times. The chain joins TRBV7-9 to TRBJ1-5; no definite D call. The CDR3 consists of 14 residues. Germline-derived CDR1 and CDR2 are SEHNR and FQNEAQ (reference sequence). The V and J ends lost 5 bases and 7 bases respectively, with 15 bases between them. The CDR3 DNA follows: TGTGCCAGCAGCGCGGGCCTATCGGGCCAGCCCCAGCATTTT. This translates into CASSAGLSGQPQHF.

This clonotype was detected ten times or more. The chain recombines TRBV24-1 with TRBJ1-5; 8 bases are a match to TRBD1. The CDR3 length is 15 residues. V shed 5 bases, J shed 5 bases, and the junction held 7 bases outside the gene matches. Germline assignment: CDR1 KGHDR and CDR2 SFDVKD. This chain's CDR3 is CATSAGQGGDQPQHF. CDR3 nucleotide sequence: TGTGCCACCAGTGCCGGACAGGGAGGAGATCAGCCCCAGCATTTT.

This clonotype appeared many times. The chain carries TRBV20-1 and TRBJ2-1; the D gene is possibly TRBD1 (5 bases). V was pared by 1 base and J by 3 bases, with 10 bases between. The CDR3 length is 14 residues. Per germline, CDR1 DFQATT and CDR2 SNEGSKA (reference sequence). The CDR3 loop is CSARGLGDYNEQFF. The CDR3 coding sequence is TGCAGTGCTAGAGGTTTAGGGGACTACAATGAGCAGTTCTTC.

J is TRBJ2-1 and V is TRBV3-1, with D tentatively TRBD1 or TRBD2 (5 bases each). Trimming left V 3 bases short and J 3 bases short, with 12 bases between. The CDR3 runs 15 residues. Germline CDR1 and CDR2: LGHDT and YNNKEL (reference sequence). The CDR3 DNA reads TGTGCCAGCAGCCAGCTTGGGGGAAACTACAATGAGCAGTTCTTC. Translated: CASSQLGGNYNEQFF.